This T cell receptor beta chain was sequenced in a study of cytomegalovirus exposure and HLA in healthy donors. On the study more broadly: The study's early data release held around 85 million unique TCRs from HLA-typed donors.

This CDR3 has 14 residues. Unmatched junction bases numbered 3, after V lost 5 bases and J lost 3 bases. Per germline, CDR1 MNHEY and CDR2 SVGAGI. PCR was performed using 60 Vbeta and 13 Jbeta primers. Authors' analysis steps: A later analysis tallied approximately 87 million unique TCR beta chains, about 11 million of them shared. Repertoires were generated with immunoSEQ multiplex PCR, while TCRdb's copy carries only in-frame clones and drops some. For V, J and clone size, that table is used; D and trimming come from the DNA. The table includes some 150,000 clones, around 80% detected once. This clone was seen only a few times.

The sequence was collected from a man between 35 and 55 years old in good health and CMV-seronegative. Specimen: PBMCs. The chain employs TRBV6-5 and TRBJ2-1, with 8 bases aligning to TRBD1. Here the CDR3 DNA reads TGTGCCAGCAGTAGGACAGGGCGCTACAATGAGCAGTTCTTC. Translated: CASSRTGRYNEQFF.